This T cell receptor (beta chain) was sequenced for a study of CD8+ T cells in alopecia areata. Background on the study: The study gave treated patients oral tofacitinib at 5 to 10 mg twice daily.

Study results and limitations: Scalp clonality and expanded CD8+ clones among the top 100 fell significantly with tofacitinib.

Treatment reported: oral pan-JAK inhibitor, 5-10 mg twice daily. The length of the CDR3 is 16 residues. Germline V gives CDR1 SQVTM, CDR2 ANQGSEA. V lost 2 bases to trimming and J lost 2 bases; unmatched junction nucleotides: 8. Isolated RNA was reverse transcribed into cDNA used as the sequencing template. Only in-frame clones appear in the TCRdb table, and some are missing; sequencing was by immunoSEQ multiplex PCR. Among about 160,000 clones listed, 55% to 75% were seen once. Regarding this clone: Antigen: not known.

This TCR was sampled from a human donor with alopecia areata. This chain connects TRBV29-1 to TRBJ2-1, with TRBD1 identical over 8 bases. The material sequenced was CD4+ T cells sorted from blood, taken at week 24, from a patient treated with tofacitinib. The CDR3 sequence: CSVEKGTGGPYNEQFF. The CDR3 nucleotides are TGCAGCGTTGAAAAAGGGACAGGAGGCCCCTACAATGAGCAGTTCTTC.